A selection of T cell receptor beta chains follows, all from one sample in a study of cytomegalovirus exposure and HLA in healthy donors. Some clones are missing from TCRdb's copy, which holds only in-frame ones; the method was immunoSEQ multiplex PCR. The sample records 90,000 to 110,000 clones, about 85% being singletons. The sequenced sample was PBMCs. These receptors came from a woman between 18 and 29 years old in good health and CMV-seropositive. The CDR3 runs from the conserved cysteine through the conserved F or W. The order of the fields is clone size, J gene, V gene, D gene, CDR3 DNA, CDR3 protein. D genes are given only for firm matches. Where a row states a size, it is once, few, many or the class of an expanded clone; other rows omit it.

clone size: -
J gene: TRBJ2-5
V gene: TRBV2
D gene: -
CDR3 DNA: TGTGCCAGCAGTGGGGGAGGCCAAGAGACCCAGTACTTC
CDR3 protein: CASSGGGQETQYF

clone size: -
J gene: TRBJ2-2
V gene: TRBV10-1
D gene: TRBD1
CDR3 DNA: TGCGCCAGCAGTGAGTCGACAGGGGGTAGCGGGGAGCTGTTTTTT
CDR3 protein: CASSESTGGSGELFF

clone size: -
J gene: TRBJ2-2
V gene: TRBV7-9
D gene: -
CDR3 DNA: TGTGCCAGCAGCCCGGACACCGGGGAGCTGTTTTTT
CDR3 protein: CASSPDTGELFF

clone size: -
J gene: TRBJ1-2
V gene: TRBV20-1
D gene: -
CDR3 DNA: TGCAGTGCTAGACATAACTATGGCTACACCTTC
CDR3 protein: CSARHNYGYTF

clone size: -
J gene: TRBJ1-4
V gene: TRBV6-6
D gene: -
CDR3 DNA: TGTGCCAGCAGTTACGCGGGGGATGAAAAACTGTTTTTT
CDR3 protein: CASSYAGDEKLFF

clone size: -
J gene: TRBJ1-1
V gene: TRBV5-1
D gene: -
CDR3 DNA: TGCGCCAGCAGTCGAGCGGTGATGAACACTGAAGCTTTCTTT
CDR3 protein: CASSRAVMNTEAFF

clone size: -
J gene: TRBJ1-1
V gene: TRBV28
D gene: TRBD1
CDR3 DNA: TGTGCCAGCAGCGTGACAGGGGGCGAGGCTTTCTTT
CDR3 protein: CASSVTGGEAFF

clone size: -
J gene: TRBJ1-3
V gene: TRBV9
D gene: -
CDR3 DNA: TGTGCCAGCAGCGTAGCGCTTCCGGGCTCTGGAAACACCATATATTTT
CDR3 protein: CASSVALPGSGNTIYF

clone size: -
J gene: TRBJ1-4
V gene: TRBV6-1
D gene: -
CDR3 DNA: TGTGCCAGCAGGAGGGGGTATGATGAAAAACTGTTTTTT
CDR3 protein: CASRRGYDEKLFF

clone size: few
J gene: TRBJ1-2
V gene: TRBV5-1
D gene: -
CDR3 DNA: TGCGCCAGCAGCTTGGAGGGAGAAGGCTACACCTTC
CDR3 protein: CASSLEGEGYTF

clone size: -
J gene: TRBJ2-1
V gene: TRBV7-3
D gene: TRBD2
CDR3 DNA: TGTGCCAGCAGCTTTCGGACTAGCGGGAGTTGGAATGAGCAGTTCTTC
CDR3 protein: CASSFRTSGSWNEQFF

clone size: -
J gene: TRBJ1-1
V gene: TRBV4-1
D gene: -
CDR3 DNA: TGCGCCAGCAGCGGGGCAGGTCCTGAAGCTTTCTTT
CDR3 protein: CASSGAGPEAFF

clone size: -
J gene: TRBJ2-3
V gene: TRBV10-3
D gene: TRBD2
CDR3 DNA: TGTGCCATCAGTGAGTCACGGGCGCAGGGTAGCGGGAGATCAGATACGCAGTATTTT
CDR3 protein: CAISESRAQGSGRSDTQYF

clone size: few
J gene: TRBJ1-6
V gene: TRBV4-2
D gene: TRBD1
CDR3 DNA: TGTGCCAGCGGCCAAGTACAGGGGTTGAATTCACCCCTCCACTTT
CDR3 protein: CASGQVQGLNSPLHF

clone size: -
J gene: TRBJ2-2
V gene: TRBV10-1
D gene: TRBD2
CDR3 DNA: TGCGCCAGCAGTTTGGGACTAGCGGGAGCTGGGGAGCTGTTTTTT
CDR3 protein: CASSLGLAGAGELFF

clone size: -
J gene: TRBJ1-2
V gene: TRBV7-2
D gene: TRBD1
CDR3 DNA: TGTGCCAGCAGCTTGGGACAGTGGAGGTACAATGGCTACACCTTC
CDR3 protein: CASSLGQWRYNGYTF

clone size: -
J gene: TRBJ1-2
V gene: TRBV4-2
D gene: -
CDR3 DNA: TGTGCCAGCAGCCAAGATCTCCAGGGAGGAGACTATGGCTACACCTTC
CDR3 protein: CASSQDLQGGDYGYTF

clone size: -
J gene: TRBJ2-5
V gene: TRBV5-1
D gene: -
CDR3 DNA: TGCGCCAGCAGCTTGGGGGACATACCATTATGGTACCAAGAGACCCAGTACTTC
CDR3 protein: CASSLGDIPLWYQETQYF

clone size: -
J gene: TRBJ1-2
V gene: TRBV5-1
D gene: -
CDR3 DNA: TGCGCCAGCAGCTTGGCCCATCGGGCAGGACAAGCTAACTATGGCTACACCTTC
CDR3 protein: CASSLAHRAGQANYGYTF

clone size: -
J gene: TRBJ2-7
V gene: TRBV28
D gene: -
CDR3 DNA: TGTGCCAGCAGTTTCTTCGGCAGGTACGGACCCAGGGACGAGCAGTACTTC
CDR3 protein: CASSFFGRYGPRDEQYF

clone size: -
J gene: TRBJ2-7
V gene: TRBV28
D gene: -
CDR3 DNA: TGTGCCAGCAGTCCCTCTAGCCCCTACGAGCAGTACTTC
CDR3 protein: CASSPSSPYEQYF

clone size: few
J gene: TRBJ2-2
V gene: TRBV28
D gene: TRBD2
CDR3 DNA: TGTGCCAGCAGTCCTTACGGGAGGGCGATCGGGGAGCTGTTTTTT
CDR3 protein: CASSPYGRAIGELFF